This T cell receptor beta chain was recorded in a study of regulatory T cells in long-lasting Graves disease. For the study at large: Treatment with antithyroid drugs for over 5 years, together with positive TSH receptor antibodies, meant persistent Graves' disease.

With iRepertoire HTBI primers and Arm-PCR of CDR3 regions, TCR beta libraries were built. TCRdb re-derived calls from the multiplex PCR reads in MiXCR, one entry per CDR3 protein. The data hold some 300,000 distinct CDR3 sequences, with 22% observed a single time. Study results and caveats: Blood alone, not thyroid tissue, was studied. Relative to new patients (under 1,000), persistent patients exhibited greater sharing of public clonotypes (around 2,700).

At least ten counts were recorded for this clonotype. Its specificity is not known. Germline trimming cut 2 bases from V and 4 bases from J; bases unmatched to any gene: 1. The V gene's germline CDR1 is MNHEY and CDR2 SVGAGI. The CDR3 is made up of 14 amino acids. Time point: persistent/refractory GD, antithyroid drugs over 5 years with positive TRAb. Construction of the TCR library relied on RNA isolated from PBMCs. Sequenced here: peripheral blood mononuclear cells (PBMCs), sampled when the disease was refractory, from a patient treated with antithyroid drugs. The receptor's source is a female donor with Graves disease. The rearrangement links TRBV6-5 to TRBJ1-4, with 7 bases that match TRBD1. The chain's CDR3 is CASSYDRVNEKLFF. The CDR3 DNA sequence: TGTGCCAGCAGTTACGACAGGGTTAATGAAAAACTGTTTTTT.